This T cell receptor (beta chain) was found in a study of OX40 agonist ivuxolimab in advanced cancers. The V segment lost 7 bases and the J segment 5 bases; nucleotides outside the gene matches: 6. Per germline, CDR1 WSHSY and CDR2 SAAADI. There are 15 residues in the CDR3. Sequencing used immunoSEQ multiplex PCR; TCRdb keeps in-frame clones, though not all of them. Of 80,000 to 95,000 clones listed, roughly 88% were seen once; the top ten hold 0.6% to 0.75%. The chain carries TRBV10-2 and TRBJ2-2, with 11 bases that match TRBD2. This sample comprised CD4+ or CD8+ T cells sorted from blood, obtained in a trial of the OX40 agonist ivuxolimab. The clonotype comes from an adult with an advanced solid tumor such as melanoma, head and neck, liver or kidney cancer. Here the CDR3 reads CASTLAGGGTGELFF. The CDR3 DNA sequence: TGCGCCAGCACCTTAGCGGGAGGGGGGACCGGGGAGCTGTTTTTT.